The rows below give T cell receptor beta chains drawn from one sample of a study of T cells in Graves' hyperthyroidism and ophthalmopathy. TCRdb independently ran MiXCR on the multiplex PCR reads; one entry per CDR3 protein. The sample has just under 750,000 distinct CDR3 sequences, under 45% seen once; the top ten hold roughly 30%. What was sequenced was blood. Receptors were obtained from a middle-aged woman with Graves' hyperthyroidism. Both conserved end residues are part of each CDR3. D genes are given only for firm matches. Clone size is stated in some rows and not others, as once, few, many or a class when expanded.

CDR3aa	CDR3nt	abundance	v_gene	j_gene	d_gene
CASSEFDREEAFF	TGTGCCAGCAGTGAATTCGACAGGGAAGAAGCTTTCTTT	few	TRBV10-3	TRBJ1-1	TRBD1
CASRQGSQPQHF	TGTGCCAGCAGACAGGGTAGTCAGCCCCAGCATTTT	many	TRBV12-3/TRBV12-4	TRBJ1-5	.
CASSLTSSPSEQYF	TGTGCCAGCAGCTTGACCTCGTCTCCGAGCGAGCAGTACTTC	few	TRBV7-6	TRBJ2-7	.
CASSVESSQNYGYTF	TGTGCCAGCAGCGTAGAATCCAGCCAGAACTATGGCTACACCTTC	.	TRBV9	TRBJ1-2	.
CASSPPGSRPEQYF	TGTGCCAGCTCCCCACCCGGCTCAAGGCCCGAGCAGTACTTC	.	TRBV11-2	TRBJ2-7	.
CASSLTFLTGELFF	TGTGCCAGCAGCTTAACGTTTCTCACCGGGGAGCTGTTTTTT	many	TRBV7-3	TRBJ2-2	.
CASSLRGKETQYF	TGTGCCAGCAGCTTACGGGGAAAAGAGACCCAGTACTTC	.	TRBV11-2	TRBJ2-5	.
CATPPEQLPNYGHTF	TGTGCCACCCCACCGGAACAGCTGCCTAACTATGGCCACACCTTC	.	TRBV7-9	TRBJ1-2	.
CASSLNAGVGTDTQYF	TGTGCCAGCAGCTTAAACGCGGGAGTGGGCACAGATACGCAGTATTTT	once	TRBV7-3	TRBJ2-3	TRBD2
CSGKVSQAGEQYF	TGCAGCGGTAAAGTTTCGCAGGCCGGCGAGCAGTACTTC	many	TRBV29-1	TRBJ2-7	.
CAISESMAGAFF	TGTGCCATCAGTGAGTCAATGGCGGGGGCTTTCTTT	.	TRBV10-3	TRBJ1-1	.
CSVRLGGANVLTF	TGCAGCGTCCGTTTGGGGGGGGCCAACGTCCTGACTTTC	.	TRBV29-1	TRBJ2-6	.
CASSWGQYFGYTF	TGTGCCAGCAGTTGGGGGCAATACTTTGGCTACACCTTC	.	TRBV27	TRBJ1-2	.
CASRPRGDREETQYF	TGTGCCAGCAGGCCAAGGGGGGACAGGGAAGAGACCCAGTACTTC	once	TRBV7-9	TRBJ2-5	TRBD1
CSVRVGGETQYF	TGCAGCGTTAGAGTGGGGGGGGAGACCCAGTACTTC	.	TRBV29-1	TRBJ2-5	TRBD2
CASSQQQGARSYGYTF	TGCGCCAGCAGCCAGCAACAGGGGGCGCGTTCGTATGGCTACACCTTC	.	TRBV7-2	TRBJ1-2	TRBD1
CASSQIKRGRDTEAFF	TGTGCCAGCAGCCAGATAAAAAGGGGGCGCGACACTGAAGCTTTCTTT	.	TRBV11-1	TRBJ1-1	TRBD1
CASSPRQQGYTF	TGTGCCAGCAGCCCAAGACAGCAAGGCTACACCTTC	.	TRBV7-2	TRBJ1-2	.
CASSYDRDTNTGELFF	TGTGCCAGCAGTTACGACCGGGACACCAACACCGGGGAGCTGTTTTTT	.	TRBV6-5	TRBJ2-2	.
CASSFLQGAIYF	TGTGCCAGCAGCTTCCTCCAGGGCGCCATATATTTT	many	TRBV7-9	TRBJ1-3	.
CASSYYEGTEAFF	TGTGCCAGCAGCTACTACGAAGGCACTGAAGCTTTCTTT	many	TRBV5-6	TRBJ1-1	.
CSAIAGQGSYEQYF	TGCAGTGCCATAGCGGGACAGGGCTCCTACGAGCAGTACTTC	many	TRBV20-1	TRBJ2-7	.
CASSVGQATSF	TGTGCCAGCAGCGTAGGCCAGGCAACCTCCTTC	many	TRBV9	TRBJ1-2	.
CASSPRENSGNTIYF	TGCGCCAGCAGCCCCCGTGAAAACTCTGGAAACACCATATATTTT	.	TRBV4-3	TRBJ1-3	.
CASSQGTVNYGYTF	TGTGCCAGCAGCCAGGGAACAGTGAACTATGGCTACACCTTC	.	TRBV7-9	TRBJ1-2	.
CASSLGPRETQYF	TGTGCCAGCAGCTTAGGCCCGAGAGAGACCCAGTACTTC	many	TRBV7-2	TRBJ2-5	.
CASWTVEIDTEAFF	TGTGCCAGTTGGACAGTTGAGATCGACACTGAAGCTTTCTTT	.	TRBV13	TRBJ1-1	.
CASSQDEDPLDGYTF	TGTGCCAGCAGCCAAGATGAGGACCCCTTAGATGGCTACACCTTC	.	TRBV7-3	TRBJ1-2	.
CAWSSPPLVAEAFF	TGTGCCTGGTCGAGCCCGCCCCTCGTAGCAGAAGCTTTCTTT	.	TRBV30	TRBJ1-1	.
CASTGGQGFYGYTF	TGTGCCAGCACGGGAGGACAGGGGTTCTATGGCTACACCTTC	many	TRBV2	TRBJ1-2	TRBD1
CASGRDYGYTF	TGTGCCAGCGGCCGGGACTATGGCTACACCTTC	many	TRBV7-9	TRBJ1-2	.
CASSFGTGRETQYF	TGTGCCAGCAGTTTCGGGACAGGGAGAGAGACCCAGTACTTC	.	TRBV28	TRBJ2-5	TRBD1
CASSPTADTGELFF	TGTGCTAGCAGCCCCACGGCGGACACCGGGGAGCTGTTTTTT	many	TRBV7-7	TRBJ2-2	.
CASSDLAGGSQETQYF	TGTGCCAGCAGTGATCTGGCGGGAGGCTCTCAAGAGACCCAGTACTTC	.	TRBV10-3	TRBJ2-5	TRBD2
CASSFPGTNYGYTF	TGTGCCAGCAGCTTCCCCGGTACTAACTATGGCTACACCTTC	.	TRBV7-6	TRBJ1-2	.
CASSYFAGQGTGEQYF	TGTGCCAGCAGTTACTTTGCTGGACAGGGAACGGGGGAGCAGTACTTC	.	TRBV6-5	TRBJ2-7	TRBD1
CATSASGATSYEQYF	TGTGCCACCAGTGCGAGCGGGGCCACCTCCTACGAGCAGTACTTC	many	TRBV24-1	TRBJ2-7	TRBD2
CASSPKTGQTYEQYF	TGTGCCAGCAGCCCTAAGACGGGACAGACCTACGAGCAGTACTTC	.	TRBV14	TRBJ2-7	TRBD1
CATKLQGDTEAFF	TGCGCCACAAAACTTCAGGGAGACACTGAAGCTTTCTTT	few	TRBV5-1	TRBJ1-1	.
CASRAPRTPEDTEAFF	TGTGCCAGCAGAGCCCCGCGGACCCCGGAGGACACTGAAGCTTTCTTT	.	TRBV9	TRBJ1-1	.
CSVVRGVGETQYF	TGCAGCGTAGTCAGGGGAGTCGGAGAGACCCAGTACTTC	.	TRBV29-1	TRBJ2-5	.
CASSLSTLLLTVLYGYTF	TGTGCCAGCAGCTTATCGACACTACTCCTGACAGTTCTCTATGGCTACACCTTC	many	TRBV7-8	TRBJ1-2	.
CSAWGRAVGENLFF	TGCAGTGCTTGGGGCCGGGCCGTAGGTGAAAACCTGTTTTTT	.	TRBV20-1	TRBJ1-4	.
CASSPKGSYNSPLHF	TGTGCCAGCAGCCCGAAGGGCTCCTATAATTCACCCCTCCACTTT	.	TRBV5-4	TRBJ1-6	.
CAISEGTANNSPLHF	TGTGCCATCAGTGAGGGGACGGCTAATAATTCACCCCTCCACTTT	many	TRBV10-3	TRBJ1-6	.
CAIRPEGAGVNTGELFF	TGTGCCATCAGGCCGGAGGGGGCGGGAGTCAACACCGGGGAGCTGTTTTTT	once	TRBV10-3	TRBJ2-2	.
CASSLHTGPGGYEQYF	TGTGCCAGCAGCCTCCACACAGGGCCCGGGGGTTACGAGCAGTACTTC	once	TRBV7-9	TRBJ2-7	.
CASSTTADNSPLHF	TGTGCCAGCAGCACGACAGCTGATAATTCACCCCTCCACTTT	many	TRBV7-2	TRBJ1-6	.
CASRQMGQRGNQPQHF	TGTGCCAGCAGACAGATGGGGCAAAGGGGCAATCAGCCCCAGCATTTT	many	TRBV14	TRBJ1-5	.
CASSYSGLETQYF	TGTGCCAGCAGTTACTCGGGGCTGGAGACCCAGTACTTC	few	TRBV27	TRBJ2-5	.
CASSQQGMNTEAFF	TGTGCCAGCAGCCAACAGGGGATGAACACTGAAGCTTTCTTT	many	TRBV2	TRBJ1-1	TRBD1
CASSSPRGQGDEQYF	TGTGCCAGTAGTAGTCCCCGGGGGCAGGGTGACGAGCAGTACTTC	.	TRBV19	TRBJ2-7	.
CASSTYDGRKSYQPQHF	TGTGCCAGTAGTACATACGATGGCCGGAAAAGTTATCAGCCCCAGCATTTT	many	TRBV19	TRBJ1-5	.
CSARLVGQGSEKLFF	TGCAGTGCTAGATTGGTCGGACAGGGGAGTGAAAAACTGTTTTTT	many	TRBV20-1	TRBJ1-4	TRBD1
CASSQDSAEPGGGGYTF	TGCGCCAGCAGCCAAGATAGCGCGGAGCCAGGGGGCGGTGGCTACACCTTC	.	TRBV4-1	TRBJ1-2	TRBD1
CASSLRDGDNSPLHF	TGTGCCAGCAGCCTCCGGGACGGGGATAATTCACCCCTCCACTTT	many	TRBV9	TRBJ1-6	.